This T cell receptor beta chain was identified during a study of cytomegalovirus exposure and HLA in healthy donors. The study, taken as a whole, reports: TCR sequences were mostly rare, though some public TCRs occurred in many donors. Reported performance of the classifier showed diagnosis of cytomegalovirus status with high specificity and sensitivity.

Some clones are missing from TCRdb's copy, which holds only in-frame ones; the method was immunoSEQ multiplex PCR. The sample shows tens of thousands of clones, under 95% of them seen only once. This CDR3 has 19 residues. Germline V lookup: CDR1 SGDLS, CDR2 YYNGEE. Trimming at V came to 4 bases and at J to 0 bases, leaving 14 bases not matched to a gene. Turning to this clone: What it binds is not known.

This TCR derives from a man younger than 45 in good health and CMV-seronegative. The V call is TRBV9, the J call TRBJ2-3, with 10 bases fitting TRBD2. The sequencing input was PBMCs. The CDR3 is CASSPTPPGLAVSTDTQYF. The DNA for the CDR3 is TGTGCCAGCAGCCCTACACCTCCTGGACTAGCGGTTAGCACAGATACGCAGTATTTT.